The 21 T cell receptor beta chains given below trace back to one sample, sequenced in a study of CD8 T cells in ankylosing spondylitis. The study's findings and limits: Characteristic of ankylosing spondylitis blood, it appeared, was a TCR beta motif comprising about eight highly homologous variants.

What these receptors recognize is not known. TCRdb re-called the 5' RACE reads with MiXCR, one entry per CDR3 protein. This table has around 390,000 distinct CDR3 sequences, 20% to 25% appearing once. The sequencing input was blood, either unsorted or a sorted T cell fraction (not recorded which). The receptor source for this set is a male donor with ankylosing spondylitis.

The count of this clonotype is one. The chain is built from TRBV2 and TRBJ1-2; 7 bases line up with TRBD1. Germline CDR1 SNHLY, CDR2 FYNNEI. The CDR3 loop spans 13 amino acids. Germline trimming cut 6 bases from V and 3 bases from J; bases unmatched to any gene: 4. The CDR3 sequence is CASRPTGDYGYTF. CDR3 nucleotides: TGTGCCAGCAGACCAACAGGGGACTATGGCTACACCTTC. Full variable domain (rest looked up from reference TRBV2 and TRBJ1-2): EPEVTQTPSHQVTQMGQEVILRCVPISNHLYFYWYRQILGQKVEFLVSFYNNEISEKSEIFDDQFSVERPDGSNFTLKIRSTKLEDSAMYFCASRPTGDYGYTFGSGTRLTVV.

The chain employs TRBV20-1 and TRBJ2-7, with D possibly matching TRBD2 (5 bases). Germline-derived CDR1 and CDR2 are DFQATT and SNEGSKA (reference sequence). Trimming cost V 6 bases and J 2 bases, with 17 bases left between them. This CDR3 region has 14 residues. The CDR3 nucleotides are TGCAGTGCCACCGCGCTAGCTGCCACCTACGAGCAGTACTTC. Translated: CSATALAATYEQYF.

This clonotype was seen more than once but under ten times. The V gene is TRBV7-3, the J gene TRBJ2-1, with D possibly called TRBD1 or TRBD2 (6 bases each). Trimming removed 5 bases from V and 0 bases from J, with 11 bases in between. The CDR3 consists of 15 residues. The germline V gene has CDR1 SGHTA and CDR2 FQGTGA. The CDR3 reads CASSGGRTSYNEQFF. The CDR3 bases are TGTGCCAGCAGCGGGGGGCGTACCTCCTACAATGAGCAGTTCTTC.

This clonotype turned up a few times. The rearrangement joins TRBV4-1 to TRBJ1-5, with a weak D call TRBD1 (6 bases). The germline V gene has CDR1 MGHRA and CDR2 YSYEKL. V lost 3 bases and J 4 bases, leaving 16 bases between the germline ends. The CDR3 length is 16 residues. CDR3: CASSQLGHRTNQPQHF. The CDR3 bases are TGCGCCAGCAGCCAGCTGGGACACCGGACGAATCAGCCCCAGCATTTT.

This clonotype was counted only a few times. The chain has TRBV5-5 and TRBJ1-5; D call uncertain. The CDR3 is made up of 14 amino acids. CDR1 and CDR2 from the germline V gene are SGHKS and YYEKEE (reference sequence). Trimming cost V 4 bases and J 5 bases, with 13 bases left between them. The CDR3 DNA reads as TGTGCCAGCAGCCTGGCCGCTGAGGATCAGCCCCAGCATTTT. Its protein product is CASSLAAEDQPQHF.

V is TRBV7-9 and J is TRBJ1-6; D not certain. Looked up from germline, CDR1 is SEHNR and CDR2 is FQNEAQ (reference sequence). Trimming cost V 4 bases and J 9 bases, with 10 bases left between them. CDR3 size: 13 residues. CDR3 amino acids: CASSSPESSPLHF. CDR3 sequence (DNA): TGTGCCAGCAGCTCCCCCGAAAGTTCACCCCTCCACTTT. The variable domain in full, completed from reference TRBV7-9 and TRBJ1-6, reads DTGVSQNPRHKITKRGQNVTFRCDPISEHNRLYWYRQTLGQGPEFLTYFQNEAQLEKSRLLSDRFSAERPKGSFSTLEIQRTEQGDSAMYLCASSSPESSPLHFGNGTRLTVT.

CDR3: CASSRISGVNNSPLHF. The CDR3 DNA sequence: TGTGCCAGCAGCCGGATTAGCGGGGTTAATAATTCACCCCTCCACTTT. V is TRBV5-6 and J is TRBJ1-6; D gene uncertain. The CDR3 has 16 amino acids. V was clipped by 4 bases and J by 5 bases, with 16 bases between them. Germline-derived CDR1 and CDR2 are SGHDT and YYEEEE.

This clonotype came up many times. As DNA, the CDR3 is TGCAGCGTTGAAAGGGGGGAGACAGCAGATACGCAGTATTTT. As protein: CSVERGETADTQYF. The rearrangement joins TRBV29-1 to TRBJ2-3, with D perhaps being TRBD1 or TRBD2 (6 bases each). CDR3 length: 14 residues. Germline V gene sequence: CDR1 SQVTM, CDR2 ANQGSEA. Between the trimmed V and J ends, which lost 2 bases and 4 bases, there was a span of 13 bases.

This sequence joins TRBV21-1 and TRBJ2-7; TRBD1 is the table's D call, not checked against the DNA. TRBV21-1 is shown as a pseudogene. This CDR3 contains 15 residues. The CDR3 nucleotides read TGTGCCAGCAGCAAAGGACAGGGGGAGACCTACGAGCAGTACTTC. Translated, it gives CASSKGQGETYEQYF.

This chain joins TRBV2 and TRBJ2-1; D might be TRBD1 (6 bases). V dropped 2 bases and J dropped 7 bases, with 15 bases sitting between them. This CDR3 has 15 residues. The germline CDR1 and CDR2 sequences are SNHLY and FYNNEI. This CDR3 reads CASSETQGLGNEQFF. The DNA of the CDR3 is TGTGCCAGCAGTGAAACCCAGGGGCTCGGGAATGAGCAGTTCTTC.

The chain uses TRBV5-1 and TRBJ1-1, with D uncertain. Trimming stripped 0 bases from V and 5 bases from J, with 11 bases between. Germline V gene sequence: CDR1 SGHRS, CDR2 YFSETQ. The CDR3 is 14 residues long. This CDR3 is CASSLEGRRTEAFF. CDR3 sequence (DNA): TGCGCCAGCAGCTTGGAAGGTCGGAGGACTGAAGCTTTCTTT. Full variable domain (outside the CDR3, taken from reference TRBV5-1 and TRBJ1-1): KAGVTQTPRYLIKTRGQQVTLSCSPISGHRSVSWYQQTPGQGLQFLFEYFSETQRNKGNFPGRFSGRQFSNSRSEMNVSTLELGDSALYLCASSLEGRRTEAFFGQGTRLTVV.

This clonotype occurred a few times. The chain is built from TRBV12-3 or TRBV12-4 and TRBJ2-3; 8 bases agree with TRBD2. V shed 3 bases, J shed 4 bases, and the junction held 6 bases outside the gene matches. The CDR3 length is 15 residues. The DNA of the CDR3 is TGTGCCAGCAGTTTGTTATTGCGGGAGGCAGATACGCAGTATTTT. This sequence encodes CASSLLLREADTQYF.

CDR3 sequence: CAWSWGRDTEAFF. In nucleotides, the CDR3 is TGTGCCTGGAGCTGGGGGCGGGACACTGAAGCTTTCTTT. The V and J genes are TRBV30 and TRBJ1-1, with TRBD1 as a possible D gene (6 bases). Trimming cost V 3 bases and J 3 bases, with 11 bases left between them. The length of the CDR3 is 13 residues. Germline V lookup: CDR1 GTSNPN, CDR2 SVGIG (reference sequence).

The chain links TRBV6-1 to TRBJ1-1; D might be TRBD1 (6 bases). This CDR3 is 16 amino acids long. V gave up 6 bases and J gave up 0 bases, with 17 bases separating them. Germline V lookup: CDR1 MNHNS, CDR2 SASEGT. The CDR3 spells CASREPGHSMNTEAFF. The CDR3 DNA sequence: TGTGCCAGCAGGGAACCGGGACACAGTATGAACACTGAAGCTTTCTTT.

The chain uses TRBV19 and TRBJ2-1; D gene ambiguous. This CDR3 has 14 amino acids. The V end lost 5 bases, the J end lost 1 base, and 9 bases lay between the germline ends. Germline V gene sequence: CDR1 LNHDA, CDR2 SQIVND (reference sequence). The CDR3 protein is CASSDVRSYNEQFF. Written as DNA, the CDR3 is TGTGCCAGTAGTGATGTGAGGTCCTACAATGAGCAGTTCTTC.

This clonotype has ten or more counts. V and J are TRBV20-1 and TRBJ2-3; 7 bases fit TRBD2. CDR1 and CDR2 (germline): DFQATT, SNEGSKA (reference sequence). V trimming: 6 bases; J trimming: 6 bases; junction bases outside the gene matches: 12. CDR3 length: 14 residues. Here the CDR3 reads CSASAGTTRDTQYF. The CDR3, as DNA: TGCAGTGCCAGCGCCGGGACTACCAGGGATACGCAGTATTTT.

This rearrangement joins TRBV20-1 to TRBJ2-3; a weak D match, TRBD2 (5 bases). This CDR3 spans 13 amino acids. Per the germline V gene, CDR1 is DFQATT and CDR2 is SNEGSKA (reference sequence). V lost 3 bases, J lost 6 bases, and 13 bases lay in between. CDR3 coding DNA: TGCAGTGCTAGCGCGTTTCGAGGGGATACGCAGTATTTT. Its protein is CSASAFRGDTQYF.

The chain carries TRBV7-9 and TRBJ2-1; no reliable D call. The CDR3 has 12 amino acids. The V end was cut by 3 bases, the J end by 9 bases, with 9 bases between. CDR1 is SEHNR and CDR2 is FQNEAQ in the germline V gene (reference sequence). The CDR3 protein is CASSFRVAEQFF. Written as DNA, the CDR3 is TGTGCCAGCAGCTTTCGAGTGGCTGAGCAGTTCTTC.

The gene calls are TRBV29-1 and TRBJ2-7, with D possibly TRBD1 on 6 matching bases. CDR3 length: 11 residues. V gave up 7 bases and J gave up 6 bases, with 13 bases separating them. From germline, CDR1 is SQVTM and CDR2 ANQGSEA. The DNA of the CDR3 is TGCAGCGGTGCCAGGGGTGGCGAGCAGTACTTC. Amino acid sequence: CSGARGGEQYF.

The chain couples TRBV30 to TRBJ2-3; 11 nucleotides line up with TRBD2. Germline lookup yields CDR1 GTSNPN and CDR2 SVGIG (reference sequence). The CDR3 extends over 17 amino acids. The V and J ends lost 2 bases and 0 bases, in that order; junction bases with no gene match: 7. The CDR3 DNA is TGTGCCTGGAGTAGCAAGCGGACTAGCGGGAGCACAGATACGCAGTATTTT. This encodes CAWSSKRTSGSTDTQYF.

The chain couples TRBV20-1 to TRBJ2-5; a possible D gene is TRBD2 (6 bases). V gave up 5 bases and J gave up 4 bases, with 14 bases separating them. CDR3 size: 13 residues. Germline V gives CDR1 DFQATT, CDR2 SNEGSKA (reference sequence). The CDR3 DNA is TGCAGTGCTTACCTTGGGGGGAGAGAGACCCAGTACTTC. Amino acids: CSAYLGGRETQYF.